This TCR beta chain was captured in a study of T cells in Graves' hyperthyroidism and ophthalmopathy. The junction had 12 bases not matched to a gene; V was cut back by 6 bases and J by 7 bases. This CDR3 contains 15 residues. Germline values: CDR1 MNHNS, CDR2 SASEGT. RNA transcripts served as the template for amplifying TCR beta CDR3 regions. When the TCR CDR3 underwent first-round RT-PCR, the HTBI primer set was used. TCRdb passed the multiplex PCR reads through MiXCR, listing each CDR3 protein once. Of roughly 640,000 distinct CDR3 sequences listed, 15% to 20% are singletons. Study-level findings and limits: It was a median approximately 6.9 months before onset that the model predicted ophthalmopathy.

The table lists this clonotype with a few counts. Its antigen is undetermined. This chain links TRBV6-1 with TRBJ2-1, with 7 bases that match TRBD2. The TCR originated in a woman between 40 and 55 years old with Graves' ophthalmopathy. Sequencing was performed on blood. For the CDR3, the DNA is TGTGCCAGCAGACTCGCCACGGGAGGAAGTAATGAGCAGTTCTTC. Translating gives CASRLATGGSNEQFF.